The rows below give T cell receptor beta chains drawn from one sample of a study of human T cells and chemical hapten exposure. TCRdb reanalysed the 5' RACE reads using MiXCR and keeps one entry per CDR3 protein. The profile shows tens of thousands of distinct CDR3 sequences, 6% to 8.5% of them singletons. These receptors were obtained from a male donor in good health. CDR3s include the opening cysteine and the closing phenylalanine or tryptophan. A D gene is named only where the DNA matches it firmly. Size tells how often a clone was seen (once, few, many) or the class of an expanded clone, and some rows leave it out.

abundance: many; v_gene: TRBV6-1; d_gene: .; j_gene: TRBJ1-5; CDR3aa: CASSEWGLRNQPQHF; CDR3nt: TGTGCCAGCAGTGAATGGGGGCTACGGAATCAGCCCCAGCATTTT
abundance: many; v_gene: TRBV2; d_gene: .; j_gene: TRBJ1-2; CDR3aa: CASSAQPEGGLYGYTF; CDR3nt: TGTGCCAGCAGTGCCCAACCTGAGGGGGGACTCTATGGCTACACCTTC
abundance: .; v_gene: TRBV29-1; d_gene: .; j_gene: TRBJ1-2; CDR3aa: CRSGPLGYGYTF; CDR3nt: TGCAGGTCAGGGCCACTAGGCTATGGCTACACCTTC
abundance: .; v_gene: TRBV7-9; d_gene: TRBD1; j_gene: TRBJ2-5; CDR3aa: CASSFGQGRGETQYF; CDR3nt: TGTGCCAGCAGCTTCGGACAGGGGCGGGGGGAGACCCAGTACTTC
abundance: many; v_gene: TRBV20-1; d_gene: TRBD1; j_gene: TRBJ2-3; CDR3aa: CSARRDRGPDTQYF; CDR3nt: TGCAGTGCTCGCCGGGACAGGGGGCCAGATACGCAGTATTTT
abundance: many; v_gene: TRBV7-6; d_gene: .; j_gene: TRBJ2-3; CDR3aa: CASSLDTTDTQYF; CDR3nt: TGTGCCAGCAGCTTGGACACTACAGATACGCAGTATTTT
abundance: .; v_gene: TRBV11-1; d_gene: TRBD2; j_gene: TRBJ2-1; CDR3aa: CASSLAGGGVLLAGGNEQFF; CDR3nt: TGTGCCAGCAGCTTAGCGGGAGGGGGGGTTCTACTAGCGGGAGGCAATGAGCAGTTCTTC
abundance: many; v_gene: TRBV13; d_gene: .; j_gene: TRBJ1-5; CDR3aa: CASSLQGAQPQHF; CDR3nt: TGTGCCAGCAGCCTCCAGGGAGCTCAGCCCCAGCATTTT
abundance: many; v_gene: TRBV2; d_gene: .; j_gene: TRBJ2-1; CDR3aa: CASSGEGLKYNEQFF; CDR3nt: TGTGCCAGCAGTGGTGAGGGTTTGAAATACAATGAGCAGTTCTTC
abundance: .; v_gene: TRBV12-3/TRBV12-4; d_gene: .; j_gene: TRBJ2-3; CDR3aa: CASSPPDSGTDTQYF; CDR3nt: TGTGCCAGCAGTCCGCCTGATAGCGGCACAGATACGCAGTATTTT
abundance: .; v_gene: TRBV19; d_gene: TRBD1; j_gene: TRBJ2-1; CDR3aa: CASSIGQGDNEQFF; CDR3nt: TGTGCCAGTAGTATCGGACAGGGTGACAATGAGCAGTTCTTC
abundance: many; v_gene: TRBV10-3; d_gene: TRBD2; j_gene: TRBJ2-1; CDR3aa: CAISEPPGGVAGNYNEQFF; CDR3nt: TGTGCCATCAGTGAGCCGCCCGGTGGGGTAGCGGGGAACTACAATGAGCAGTTCTTC
abundance: many; v_gene: TRBV2; d_gene: .; j_gene: TRBJ2-7; CDR3aa: CASSGGGTYEQYF; CDR3nt: TGTGCCAGCAGTGGGGGCGGAACCTACGAGCAGTACTTC
abundance: .; v_gene: TRBV5-6; d_gene: TRBD2; j_gene: TRBJ2-1; CDR3aa: CATRTSRLAEFYNEQFF; CDR3nt: TGTGCCACCAGAACCTCGAGACTAGCCGAATTCTACAATGAGCAGTTCTTC
abundance: few; v_gene: TRBV20-1; d_gene: TRBD1; j_gene: TRBJ1-6; CDR3aa: CSARPSTGVNSPLHF; CDR3nt: TGCAGTGCTAGACCCTCTACAGGGGTGAATTCACCCCTCCACTTT
abundance: .; v_gene: TRBV29-1; d_gene: .; j_gene: TRBJ1-2; CDR3aa: CSAPYEDGYTF; CDR3nt: TGCAGCGCCCCCTATGAGGATGGCTACACCTTC
abundance: many; v_gene: TRBV12-3/TRBV12-4; d_gene: .; j_gene: TRBJ2-7; CDR3aa: CASKAGSYEQYF; CDR3nt: TGTGCCAGCAAAGCGGGTTCCTACGAGCAGTACTTC
abundance: few; v_gene: TRBV11-2; d_gene: TRBD1; j_gene: TRBJ1-4; CDR3aa: CASSFEGTVNEKLFF; CDR3nt: TGTGCCAGCAGCTTCGAAGGGACAGTTAATGAAAAACTGTTTTTT
abundance: many; v_gene: TRBV20-1; d_gene: TRBD1; j_gene: TRBJ1-1; CDR3aa: CSARTRQGPNTEAFF; CDR3nt: TGCAGTGCTCGAACTCGACAGGGACCGAACACTGAAGCTTTCTTT
abundance: few; v_gene: TRBV6-2/TRBV6-3; d_gene: TRBD1; j_gene: TRBJ1-1; CDR3aa: CASTLGTDRAGTEAFF; CDR3nt: TGTGCCAGCACCCTGGGTACGGACAGGGCGGGCACTGAAGCTTTCTTT
abundance: few; v_gene: TRBV18; d_gene: .; j_gene: TRBJ2-6; CDR3aa: CASSPLGSGANVLTF; CDR3nt: TGTGCCAGCTCACCACTAGGCTCTGGGGCCAACGTCCTGACTTTC
abundance: many; v_gene: TRBV2; d_gene: .; j_gene: TRBJ1-5; CDR3aa: CASSERFQPQHF; CDR3nt: TGTGCCAGCAGTGAACGGTTTCAGCCCCAGCATTTT
abundance: many; v_gene: TRBV15; d_gene: TRBD2; j_gene: TRBJ2-3; CDR3aa: CATSREASGSVGTTDTQYF; CDR3nt: TGTGCCACCAGCAGAGAGGCTAGCGGGAGTGTGGGGACCACAGATACGCAGTATTTT
abundance: .; v_gene: TRBV2; d_gene: TRBD1; j_gene: TRBJ2-3; CDR3aa: CASSGGTDVNTDTQYF; CDR3nt: TGTGCCAGCAGTGGAGGGACAGATGTGAACACAGATACGCAGTATTTT
abundance: .; v_gene: TRBV5-1; d_gene: TRBD1; j_gene: TRBJ1-1; CDR3aa: CASSSDRTNTEAFF; CDR3nt: TGCGCCAGCAGCTCGGACAGGACCAACACTGAAGCTTTCTTT
abundance: many; v_gene: TRBV18; d_gene: .; j_gene: TRBJ2-3; CDR3aa: CASSPRSDTQYF; CDR3nt: TGTGCCAGCTCACCACGGTCAGATACGCAGTATTTT
abundance: few; v_gene: TRBV20-1; d_gene: .; j_gene: TRBJ2-7; CDR3aa: CSASIQGTYEQYF; CDR3nt: TGCAGTGCTAGTATCCAGGGGACCTACGAGCAGTACTTC
abundance: many; v_gene: TRBV7-2; d_gene: .; j_gene: TRBJ1-5; CDR3aa: CASSFNPYSNQPQHF; CDR3nt: TGTGCCAGCAGCTTTAATCCGTATAGCAATCAGCCCCAGCATTTT
abundance: many; v_gene: TRBV7-2; d_gene: TRBD1; j_gene: TRBJ1-2; CDR3aa: CASSIPRQGAYGYTF; CDR3nt: TGTGCCAGCAGCATCCCGAGACAGGGGGCATATGGCTACACCTTC
abundance: many; v_gene: TRBV28; d_gene: TRBD1; j_gene: TRBJ1-2; CDR3aa: CASSFGDRVGYGYTF; CDR3nt: TGTGCCAGCAGTTTTGGGGACAGGGTAGGCTATGGCTACACCTTC
abundance: many; v_gene: TRBV6-6; d_gene: .; j_gene: TRBJ2-3; CDR3aa: CATEGFGTDTQYF; CDR3nt: TGTGCCACCGAGGGGTTTGGCACAGATACGCAGTATTTT
abundance: few; v_gene: TRBV10-1; d_gene: TRBD1; j_gene: TRBJ1-5; CDR3aa: CASSESRSRDRVYF; CDR3nt: TGCGCCAGCAGTGAGTCTCGGTCGAGGGACAGGGTGTATTTT
abundance: few; v_gene: TRBV11-2; d_gene: .; j_gene: TRBJ2-2; CDR3aa: CASSPQGYTGELFF; CDR3nt: TGTGCCAGCAGCCCGCAGGGATATACCGGGGAGCTGTTTTTT
abundance: .; v_gene: TRBV5-1; d_gene: .; j_gene: TRBJ2-5; CDR3aa: CASADGQETQYF; CDR3nt: TGCGCCAGCGCGGATGGGCAAGAGACCCAGTACTTC
abundance: few; v_gene: TRBV15; d_gene: .; j_gene: TRBJ1-1; CDR3aa: CATSSEDRNTEAFF; CDR3nt: TGTGCCACCAGCAGCGAAGATAGGAACACTGAAGCTTTCTTT
abundance: many; v_gene: TRBV6-1; d_gene: TRBD1; j_gene: TRBJ1-5; CDR3aa: CASRSTGGRGQPQHF; CDR3nt: TGTGCCAGCAGAAGTACAGGGGGTCGAGGGCAGCCCCAGCATTTT